One and the same sample provided the 19 T cell receptor beta chains below, sequenced in a study of blood T cell repertoires in COVID-19. TCRdb keeps only in-frame clones here, not all; method: immunoSEQ multiplex PCR. The sample includes roughly 260,000 clones, 88% of them seen just once. Sequenced: peripheral blood. The receptors shown here come from a woman under 40 with COVID-19, enrolled during active disease.

This chain links TRBV30 with TRBJ2-3; 8 bases map to TRBD2. Looked up from germline, CDR1 is GTSNPN and CDR2 is SVGIG (reference sequence). V was clipped by 0 bases and J by 2 bases; unmatched bases: 4. This CDR3 has 15 amino acids. CDR3 in DNA: TGTGCCTGGAGTGTCCTAGCGGGTCCCACAGATACGCAGTATTTT. Translation: CAWSVLAGPTDTQYF.

This chain connects TRBV18 to TRBJ2-4, with 9 bases fitting TRBD1. Unmatched junction bases numbered 3, after V lost 6 bases and J lost 6 bases. This CDR3 contains 13 residues. Germline loops: CDR1 KGHSH, CDR2 LQKENI. The CDR3 sequence: CASSRDRVNIQYF. Here the CDR3 DNA reads TGTGCCAGCTCCAGGGACAGGGTAAACATTCAGTACTTC.

This chain uses TRBV11-2 with TRBJ2-7, with 9 bases fitting TRBD2. The CDR3 covers 15 residues. V gave up 5 bases and J gave up 7 bases; unmatched junction bases: 12. The V gene's germline CDR1 is SGHAT and CDR2 FQNNGV. DNA for the CDR3: TGTGCCAGCAGCCCGCCGACTAGCGGCCGGAGGGAGCAGTACTTC. The encoded protein is CASSPPTSGRREQYF.

The V gene is TRBV10-3, the J gene TRBJ2-7, with 10 bases aligning to TRBD2. CDR1 is ENHRY, CDR2 SYGVKD, per germline. This CDR3 comprises 15 residues. V dropped 2 bases and J dropped 2; count of bases not matched to a gene: 3. CDR3 in amino acids: CAISESGRATYEQYF. CDR3 in DNA: TGTGCCATCAGTGAGAGCGGGAGGGCCACCTACGAGCAGTACTTC.

A single count supports this clone. The rearrangement joins TRBV28 to TRBJ2-1; D is undetermined. Trimming took off 5 bases at V and 5 bases at J, with 10 bases between the two ends. This CDR3 has 13 residues. Germline CDR1 is MDHEN and CDR2 is SYDVKM. CDR3 sequence: CASSALGDNEQFF. CDR3 DNA sequence: TGTGCCAGCAGTGCGCTTGGAGACAATGAGCAGTTCTTC.

The chain employs TRBV5-5 and TRBJ2-5; no clear D. CDR3 length: 14 residues. Germline V gives CDR1 SGHKS, CDR2 YYEKEE (reference sequence). V lost 3 bases and J lost 4, with 13 bases in between. As DNA, the CDR3 is TGTGCCAGCAGCTCCGGGTCACTACTAGAGACCCAGTACTTC. This gives the protein CASSSGSLLETQYF.

This clone was detected once. The chain combines TRBV20-1 with TRBJ2-3; tentative D call: TRBD2 (5 bases). This CDR3 has 11 amino acids. V was shortened by 3 bases and J by 5 bases, with 6 bases between the two germline ends. Germline CDR1 DFQATT, CDR2 SNEGSKA (reference sequence). CDR3 loop: CSARAGDTQYF. For the CDR3, the DNA is TGCAGTGCTAGGGCGGGAGATACGCAGTATTTT.

The J gene is TRBJ2-2, the V gene TRBV7-9, with 7 bases fitting TRBD2. CDR1 and CDR2 (germline): SEHNR, FQNEAQ (reference sequence). V shed 5 bases, J shed 5 bases, and the junction held 11 bases outside the gene matches. This CDR3 has 16 residues. CDR3 loop: CASSPPSGGSTGELFF. The CDR3 nucleotides read TGTGCCAGCAGCCCCCCGTCGGGAGGCTCTACCGGGGAGCTGTTTTTT.

This chain connects TRBV19 to TRBJ2-1; 9 bases agree with TRBD1. The CDR3 loop spans 16 amino acids. Germline loops: CDR1 LNHDA, CDR2 SQIVND (reference sequence). V dropped 5 bases and J dropped 6; count of bases not matched to a gene: 11. CDR3 sequence reads: CASSLRPGQGFNEQFF. CDR3 coding DNA: TGTGCCAGTAGTCTACGACCGGGACAGGGATTCAATGAGCAGTTCTTC.

V gene TRBV2 combines with J gene TRBJ1-1; TRBD1 agrees at 7 bases. The CDR3 extends over 14 amino acids. Looked up from germline, CDR1 is SNHLY and CDR2 is FYNNEI. V shed 6 bases and J 3 bases; nucleotides not matched to a gene: 7. This chain's CDR3 is CASSRQGLDTEAFF. DNA for the CDR3: TGTGCCAGCAGCCGACAGGGTTTAGACACTGAAGCTTTCTTT. The full variable domain, its missing parts supplied by reference TRBV2 and TRBJ1-1, is EPEVTQTPSHQVTQMGQEVILRCVPISNHLYFYWYRQILGQKVEFLVSFYNNEISEKSEIFDDQFSVERPDGSNFTLKIRSTKLEDSAMYFCASSRQGLDTEAFFGQGTRLTVV.

This chain uses TRBV28 with TRBJ2-2; TRBD1 matches 11 bases. The germline gives CDR1 MDHEN, CDR2 SYDVKM. With 7 bases clipped from V and 5 bases from J, the junction kept 3 bases outside the gene matches. CDR3 size: 14 residues. The CDR3 DNA is TGTGCCAGCATCCGGGACAGGGGGACCGGGGAGCTGTTTTTT. Residues: CASIRDRGTGELFF.

This clone was recorded once. The chain carries TRBV7-2 and TRBJ2-1, with D possibly being TRBD1 (5 bases). Trimming took off 5 bases at V and 7 bases at J, with 12 bases between the two ends. The CDR3 runs to 13 residues. The V gene's germline CDR1 is SGHTA and CDR2 FQGNSA. The CDR3 DNA is TGTGCCAGCAGCCCCCAACGACAGAATGAGCAGTTCTTC. Its translation is CASSPQRQNEQFF.

A single count supports this clone. The rearrangement joins TRBV10-3 to TRBJ1-4, with 7 bases aligning to TRBD1. The CDR3 totals 16 residues. The V gene end was trimmed by 6 bases and the J gene end by 4 bases; junction bases not matched to a gene: 11. Germline CDR1 reads ENHRY; CDR2 reads SYGVKD. CDR3 protein: CAIRSAGQGGNEKLFF. CDR3 bases: TGTGCCATCAGATCCGCCGGGCAGGGGGGTAATGAAAAACTGTTTTTT.

The chain joins TRBV5-1 to TRBJ2-2; possibly TRBD1 for D (6 bases). The V and J ends lost 9 bases and 1 base respectively, with 13 bases between them. Germline V gene data show CDR1 as SGHRS and CDR2 as YFSETQ. CDR3 size: 14 residues. The CDR3 nucleotides read TGCGCCACCCAGGACAGCATGAACACCGGGGAGCTGTTTTTT. It specifies CATQDSMNTGELFF.

A few counts support this clone. V is TRBV4-3 and J is TRBJ2-7; TRBD1 agrees at 8 bases. The CDR3 has 14 residues. Unmatched junction bases numbered 4, after V lost 0 bases and J lost 6 bases. CDR1 and CDR2 (germline): LGHNA, YSLEER. The CDR3 sequence: CASSQDTQGAEQYF. The DNA for the CDR3 is TGCGCCAGCAGCCAAGATACCCAGGGGGCCGAGCAGTACTTC.

The chain recombines TRBV7-3 with TRBJ1-1; D may be TRBD1 (6 bases). Trimming removed 5 bases from V and 4 bases from J, with 14 bases in between. The CDR3 runs to 14 residues. CDR1 and CDR2 from the germline V gene are SGHTA and FQGTGA. CDR3 in amino acids: CASSVSGGPTEAFF. As DNA, the CDR3 is TGTGCCAGCAGCGTGTCCGGGGGGCCCACTGAAGCTTTCTTT. The complete variable domain, with remaining parts taken from reference TRBV7-3 and TRBJ1-1, reads GAGVSQTPSNKVTEKGKYVELRCDPISGHTALYWYRQSLGQGPEFLIYFQGTGAADDSGLPNDRFFAVRPEGSVSTLKIQRTERGDSAVYLCASSVSGGPTEAFFGQGTRLTVV.

This rearrangement joins TRBV7-2 to TRBJ1-5; D ambiguous. V lost 5 bases, J lost 4 bases, and 9 bases lay in between. There are 13 residues in the CDR3. Germline values: CDR1 SGHTA, CDR2 FQGNSA. CDR3 loop: CASSHPGNQPQHF. DNA for the CDR3: TGTGCCAGCAGCCATCCGGGGAATCAGCCCCAGCATTTT.

The chain has TRBV6-2 or TRBV6-3 and TRBJ2-7, with a tentative D call TRBD1 (5 bases). V dropped 0 bases and J dropped 7 bases, with 10 bases sitting between them. This CDR3 has 13 residues. The germline V gene has CDR1 MNHEY and CDR2 SVGEGT. For the CDR3, the DNA is TGTGCCAGCAGTTACTCGGGGCACGGAGAGCAGTACTTC. It specifies CASSYSGHGEQYF.

The chain couples TRBV9 to TRBJ1-1; a possible D gene is TRBD1 (6 bases). The germline gives CDR1 SGDLS, CDR2 YYNGEE. CDR3 size: 16 residues. V was shortened by 0 bases and J by 1 base, with 13 bases between the two germline ends. CDR3 sequence: CASSVVKTQGNTEAFF. The CDR3, as DNA: TGTGCCAGCAGCGTAGTGAAAACACAGGGGAACACTGAAGCTTTCTTT.